Listed below are T cell receptor beta chains from one sample, sequenced in a study of blood T cell repertoires in COVID-19. Profiled with immunoSEQ multiplex PCR; TCRdb holds only in-frame clones, not every one. The sample lists approximately 51,000 clones; about nine tenths were seen once. The sequencing sample was made of peripheral blood. The receptors were gathered from a man aged 45 to 65 with active COVID-19. The CDR3 runs from the conserved cysteine through the conserved F or W. The D gene is left open where the match is weak. Clone size, where shown, is once, few, many, or a class for clones that have expanded.

j_call	clone_size	d_call	v_call	cdr3_nt	cdr3_aa
TRBJ2-6	once	-	TRBV6-1	TGTGCCAGCAGTGCTCAGGCCTCCTCTGGGGCCAACGTCCTGACTTTC	CASSAQASSGANVLTF
TRBJ2-3	-	-	TRBV6-5	TGTGCCAGCACCCTAAGCGGAACCCTCACAGATACGCAGTATTTT	CASTLSGTLTDTQYF
TRBJ1-2	-	-	TRBV5-1	TGCGCCAGCAGCCCCAGGGCGAAGGATGGCTACACCTTC	CASSPRAKDGYTF
TRBJ1-1	-	-	TRBV19	TGTGCCAGTAGTTCCCCCGGGGTGAACACTGAAGCTTTCTTT	CASSSPGVNTEAFF
TRBJ1-2	-	-	TRBV5-1	TGCGCCAGCAGCACCCGGACGGGGTATTCGGGCTACACCTTC	CASSTRTGYSGYTF
TRBJ1-1	-	-	TRBV6-5	TGTGCCAGCAGGCGGCAATCAGGGGCAGCTTTCTTT	CASRRQSGAAFF
TRBJ2-5	-	TRBD1	TRBV6-2/TRBV6-3	TGTGCCAGCAGTTACGGACAGGGAGTACGTGAGACCCAGTACTTC	CASSYGQGVRETQYF
TRBJ1-6	few	-	TRBV5-4	TGTGCCAGCAGCTTGAGCGGGATTAATTCACCCCTCCACTTT	CASSLSGINSPLHF
TRBJ1-2	-	-	TRBV5-1	TGCGCCAGCAGCGCACTGAACTATGGCTACACCTTC	CASSALNYGYTF
TRBJ2-5	-	-	TRBV19	TGTGCCAGTAGTAGGGGGCCAGGGTACCAAGAGACCCAGTACTTC	CASSRGPGYQETQYF
TRBJ1-5	few	-	TRBV11-2	TGTGCCAGCAGCTTTGACCCGGGTCCAAATCAGCCCCAGCATTTT	CASSFDPGPNQPQHF
TRBJ1-3	-	-	TRBV6-6	TGTGCCAGCACTGGGAGGAGCTCTGGAAACACCATATATTTT	CASTGRSSGNTIYF
TRBJ2-3	-	TRBD2	TRBV28	TGTGCCAGCAGTGGGAGCGGGAGGGGATATACGCAGTATTTT	CASSGSGRGYTQYF
TRBJ2-2	-	-	TRBV7-7	TGTGCCAGCAGCCCTCGGACGGGGAGCACCGGGGAGCTGTTTTTT	CASSPRTGSTGELFF
TRBJ2-1	-	-	TRBV7-9	TGTGCCAGCAGCTCTTCCGGGACATTAAGAAATGAGCAGTTCTTC	CASSSSGTLRNEQFF
TRBJ1-1	-	-	TRBV19	TGTGCCAGTAGTATCCAGGGTTATCGGGCTTTCTTT	CASSIQGYRAFF
TRBJ2-7	once	-	TRBV18	TGTGCCAGCTCACCTCAGACTCGCGAGCAGTACTTC	CASSPQTREQYF
TRBJ1-5	-	-	TRBV5-6	TGTGCCAGCAGCTTCTGGAGGACTAGCAATCAGCCCCAGCATTTT	CASSFWRTSNQPQHF
TRBJ2-1	-	TRBD2	TRBV2	TGTGCCACCAGTGGGGGAGGGCTAGCGGGGGTCTTC	CATSGGGLAGVF
TRBJ2-6	-	TRBD2	TRBV10-3	TGTGCCATCGGCCCTGATGGCGGGAGAGGGGCCAACGTCCTGACTTTC	CAIGPDGGRGANVLTF
TRBJ2-5	-	TRBD2	TRBV29-1	TGCAGCGTTGGCGGGGGAGAGACCCAGTACTTC	CSVGGGETQYF
TRBJ1-5	-	-	TRBV7-2	TGTGCCAGCAGCTTAGGGCCGCAACGTCAGCCCCAGCATTTT	CASSLGPQRQPQHF
TRBJ1-1	-	TRBD1	TRBV2	TGTGCCAGCAGTGGTATAATAGGGGGCCTAGAAGCTTTCTTT	CASSGIIGGLEAFF